Presented here are 29 T cell receptor beta chains from one specimen sequenced in a study of blood T cell repertoires in COVID-19. Assay used: immunoSEQ multiplex PCR; TCRdb lists only in-frame clones, some missing. Found here are a few hundred thousand clones, 70% to 90% of them singletons; the top ten hold about 6%. Input material: PBMCs or T cells enriched from blood (not recorded which). The receptors derive from a middle-aged woman who had recovered from COVID-19.

This sequence joins TRBV5-1 and TRBJ1-1; a weak D match, TRBD1 (5 bases). V was cut by 2 bases and J by 6 bases, with 11 bases left in between. This CDR3 is built from 13 residues. CDR1 is SGHRS, CDR2 YFSETQ, per germline. The CDR3 DNA follows: TGCGCCAGCAGCTTAACAGGAAACGCTGAAGCTTTCTTT. Its translation is CASSLTGNAEAFF.

This clone was seen a few times. The sample holds other DNA sequences that translate to the same CDR3. The chain links TRBV5-4 to TRBJ2-2; 7 bases are shared with TRBD1. The trim removed 2 bases at V and 4 bases at J, leaving 2 bases unmatched. Germline values: CDR1 SGHNT, CDR2 YYREEE (reference sequence). The CDR3 covers 14 residues. The CDR3 coding sequence is TGTGCCAGCAGCTTTGACAGGGTCACCGGGGAGCTGTTTTTT. The encoded protein is CASSFDRVTGELFF.

The rearrangement joins TRBV5-1 to TRBJ1-1; D possibly corresponds to TRBD1 (6 bases). Trimming shortened V by 2 bases and J by 0 bases, and 17 bases separated the two germline ends. This CDR3 has 17 amino acids. Germline lookup yields CDR1 SGHRS and CDR2 YFSETQ. Here the CDR3 DNA reads TGCGCCAGCAGCTTAGTATTGGGGGCGTTCATGAACACTGAAGCTTTCTTT. Encoded protein: CASSLVLGAFMNTEAFF.

This rearrangement joins TRBV25-1 to TRBJ2-5, with TRBD2 matching 10 bases. Germline lookup yields CDR1 MGHDK and CDR2 SYGVNS. Trimming cost V 4 bases and J 3 bases; bases outside gene matches: 5. The CDR3 runs to 15 residues. Written as DNA, the CDR3 is TGTGCCAGCAGTGTAGGGCTAGCGGGAGAAGAGACCCAGTACTTC. It codes for CASSVGLAGEETQYF.

This chain links TRBV15 with TRBJ2-6; TRBD1 matches 9 bases. Germline CDR1 is LNHNV and CDR2 is YYDKDF (reference sequence). CDR3 length: 19 amino acids. With 1 base clipped from V and 0 bases from J, the junction kept 7 bases outside the gene matches. The chain's CDR3 is CATSRVTGGTLSGANVLTF. The CDR3 DNA sequence: TGTGCCACCAGCAGAGTAACAGGGGGCACTCTCTCTGGGGCCAACGTCCTGACTTTC.

The V and J genes are TRBV7-9 and TRBJ1-2; 7 bases line up with TRBD1. Germline-derived CDR1 and CDR2 are SEHNR and FQNEAQ (reference sequence). The CDR3 extends over 13 amino acids. The V gene end was trimmed by 4 bases and the J gene end by 7 bases; junction bases not matched to a gene: 6. CDR3 bases: TGTGCCAGCAGCTCTACAGGGGTAGGTGGCTACACCTTC. Amino acids: CASSSTGVGGYTF.

This chain connects TRBV7-6 to TRBJ1-6; D may be TRBD1 (6 bases). Trimming took off 1 base at V and 12 bases at J, with 16 bases between the two ends. The CDR3 is made up of 15 amino acids. Germline CDR1 SGHVS, CDR2 FNYEAQ. This CDR3 reads CASSLEGRGVGPLHF. The CDR3 bases are TGTGCCAGCAGCTTAGAGGGCAGGGGTGTGGGACCCCTCCACTTT. Full variable domain (missing parts from reference TRBV7-6 and TRBJ1-6): GAGVSQSPRYKVTKRGQDVALRCDPISGHVSLYWYRQALGQGPEFLTYFNYEAQQDKSGLPNDRFSAERPEGSISTLTIQRTEQRDSAMYRCASSLEGRGVGPLHFGNGTRLTVT.

V is TRBV29-1 and J is TRBJ2-5; TRBD1 might be the D (6 bases). The CDR3 totals 15 residues. The V and J ends lost 7 bases and 2 bases respectively, with 20 bases between them. The V gene's germline CDR1 is SQVTM and CDR2 ANQGSEA. The CDR3 nucleotides read TGCAGCGCCGCAGGGGTCGCCTCCCCTCAAGAGACCCAGTACTTC. Translating it yields CSAAGVASPQETQYF. The complete variable domain, with remaining parts taken from reference TRBV29-1 and TRBJ2-5, reads SAVISQKPSRDICQRGTSLTIQCQVDSQVTMMFWYRQQPGQSLTLIATANQGSEATYESGFVIDKFPISRPNLTFSTLTVSNMSPEDSSIYLCSAAGVASPQETQYFGPGTRLLVL.

The V call is TRBV20-1, the J call TRBJ2-2, with unresolved D. V lost 3 bases to trimming and J lost 2 bases, with 13 bases between them. The germline V gene encodes CDR1 DFQATT and CDR2 SNEGSKA (reference sequence). The CDR3 is 15 amino acids. The CDR3 sequence: CSASLIVVNTGELFF. The DNA for the CDR3 is TGCAGTGCTAGTTTAATAGTGGTCAACACCGGGGAGCTGTTTTTT.

The chain has TRBV28 and TRBJ1-6; 7 bases agree with TRBD1. The CDR3 loop spans 15 amino acids. Germline V lookup: CDR1 MDHEN, CDR2 SYDVKM. Trimming removed 6 bases from V and 5 bases from J; junction bases left unmatched: 7. CDR3 in amino acids: CASSIPGTDNSPLHF. CDR3 DNA sequence: TGTGCCAGCAGCATACCCGGGACAGATAATTCACCCCTCCACTTT. Looking up the rest from reference TRBV28 and TRBJ1-6 gives the full variable domain: DVKVTQSSRYLVKRTGEKVFLECVQDMDHENMFWYRQDPGLGLRLIYFSYDVKMKEKGDIPEGYSVSREKKERFSLILESASTNQTSMYLCASSIPGTDNSPLHFGNGTRLTVT.

The V call is TRBV28, the J call TRBJ1-5; D unclear. V gave up 3 bases and J gave up 0 bases, with 6 bases separating them. Germline V gene lookup returns CDR1 MDHEN and CDR2 SYDVKM. The CDR3 length is 14 residues. The CDR3 loop reads CASSLQYSNQPQHF. In DNA, the CDR3 is TGTGCCAGCAGTTTGCAGTATAGCAATCAGCCCCAGCATTTT.

The table lists this clone with a few counts. The DNA for the CDR3 is TGTGCCAGCAGCTTGAGGCAGGGCTATAATTCACCCCTCCACTTT. It codes for CASSLRQGYNSPLHF. This chain links TRBV5-6 with TRBJ1-6; perhaps TRBD1 as D (5 bases). Germline V CDR1 and CDR2: SGHDT, YYEEEE. CDR3 length equals 15 residues. V dropped 1 base and J dropped 3 bases, with 8 bases sitting between them. Supplemented by reference TRBV5-6 and TRBJ1-6, the full variable domain reads DAGVTQSPTHLIKTRGQQVTLRCSPKSGHDTVSWYQQALGQGPQFIFQYYEEEERQRGNFPDRFSGHQFPNYSSELNVNALLLGDSALYLCASSLRQGYNSPLHFGNGTRLTVT.

This clone has just one count. The CDR3 bases are TGTGCCAGTAGCGACAGGGGCGACCCTAACGAGCAGTACTTC. This translates into CASSDRGDPNEQYF. V gene TRBV19 combines with J gene TRBJ2-7, with TRBD1 matching over 8 bases. V was pared by 6 bases and J by 5 bases, with 9 bases of the junction left unmatched. In germline, CDR1 is LNHDA, CDR2 SQIVND (reference sequence). The CDR3 extends over 14 amino acids.

The chain carries TRBV2 and TRBJ1-6, with 9 bases matching TRBD1. The J segment lost 9 bases and the V segment lost 6 bases, leaving 9 bases of the junction unmatched. The germline V gene encodes CDR1 SNHLY and CDR2 FYNNEI. The CDR3 runs 15 residues. The CDR3 nucleotides read TGTGCCAGCAGCCCATCGACAGGGGGTGGTTCACCCCTCCACTTT. Residues: CASSPSTGGGSPLHF.

This clone has a handful of counts. The rearrangement uses TRBV3-1 (or the pseudogene TRBV3-2) and TRBJ2-7; TRBD2 agrees at 8 bases. Trimming removed 1 base from V and 6 bases from J; junction bases left unmatched: 11. CDR1 and CDR2 from the germline V gene are LGHDT and YNNKEL (reference sequence). The CDR3 is 16 amino acids. Written as DNA, the CDR3 is TGTGCCAGCAGCCAAGGTTCTGCGGGAGGATTTTCCGAGCAGTACTTC. Protein product: CASSQGSAGGFSEQYF.

This chain links TRBV3-1 (or the pseudogene TRBV3-2) with TRBJ2-5; 12 bases fit TRBD1. The CDR3 runs to 17 residues. Germline loops: CDR1 LGHDT, CDR2 YNNKEL (reference sequence). J gave up 5 bases and V 2 bases, and 9 bases lay outside the gene matches. The CDR3 nucleotides read TGTGCCAGCAGCCAAACCGGGACAGGGGGCCTCACGGAGACCCAGTACTTC. Translated: CASSQTGTGGLTETQYF.

The chain recombines TRBV7-2 with TRBJ2-7; 7 bases match TRBD2. The CDR3 extends over 16 amino acids. Germline V gene lookup returns CDR1 SGHTA and CDR2 FQGNSA. J was trimmed by 3 bases and V by 4 bases; bases with no gene match: 12. The CDR3 spells CASSSGGRGTYYEQYF. The CDR3, as DNA: TGTGCCAGCAGCTCGGGGGGTAGGGGCACCTACTACGAGCAGTACTTC.

This chain uses TRBV4-1 with TRBJ2-1; D is perhaps TRBD2 (6 bases). Per the germline V gene, CDR1 is MGHRA and CDR2 is YSYEKL. The CDR3 contains 15 residues. V shed 5 bases and J shed 2 bases, with 13 bases lying between them. As DNA, the CDR3 is TGCGCCAGCAGCTGGGACTCTACTCCCTACAATGAGCAGTTCTTC. Its protein is CASSWDSTPYNEQFF.

The chain uses TRBV2 and TRBJ2-7; no firm D call. V gave up 6 bases and J gave up 8 bases, with 11 bases separating them. The CDR3 covers 11 residues. From germline, CDR1 is SNHLY and CDR2 FYNNEI. The CDR3, as DNA: TGTGCCAGCAGGCCCGAGAGTCAGCAGTACTTC. Translating gives CASRPESQQYF.

Only one count was recorded for this clone. The V call is TRBV3-1 (or the pseudogene TRBV3-2), the J call TRBJ1-4; TRBD1 is a possible D gene (6 bases). Germline V gene lookup returns CDR1 LGHDT and CDR2 YNNKEL (reference sequence). The CDR3 has 12 residues. Trimming cost V 5 bases and J 8 bases, with 9 bases left between them. The CDR3 DNA follows: TGTGCCAGCAGCTCAAGGGGGGAAAAACTGTTTTTT. This gives the protein CASSSRGEKLFF.

The genes are TRBV5-1 and TRBJ2-5; D uncertain. V lost 6 bases to trimming and J lost 2 bases, with 17 bases between them. The CDR3 runs to 15 residues. CDR1 and CDR2 from the germline V gene are SGHRS and YFSETQ. The CDR3 sequence: CASKVEASNQETQYF. The CDR3 DNA follows: TGCGCCAGCAAAGTCGAGGCGTCGAATCAAGAGACCCAGTACTTC.

This chain links TRBV6-1 with TRBJ1-4, with D perhaps TRBD1 (5 bases). This CDR3 has 15 amino acids. CDR1 and CDR2 from the germline V gene are MNHNS and SASEGT. V lost 2 bases and J lost 3, with 10 bases in between. This CDR3 reads CASSEWQGANEKLFF. DNA for the CDR3: TGTGCCAGCAGTGAATGGCAGGGCGCTAATGAAAAACTGTTTTTT.

The chain is built from TRBV5-6 and TRBJ2-3; 11 bases are shared with TRBD2. V lost 2 bases to trimming and J lost 7 bases; unmatched junction nucleotides: 9. Looked up from germline, CDR1 is SGHDT and CDR2 is YYEEEE. This CDR3 is 16 amino acids long. The CDR3 region is CASSFPTSGNPNTQYF. CDR3 DNA sequence: TGTGCCAGCAGCTTTCCGACTAGCGGGAATCCAAATACGCAGTATTTT.

The J gene is TRBJ2-1, the V gene TRBV18, with TRBD2 identical over 13 bases. V shed 4 bases and J 8 bases; nucleotides not matched to a gene: 5. The CDR3 covers 15 residues. Germline V gene data show CDR1 as KGHSH and CDR2 as LQKENI. In DNA, the CDR3 is TGTGCCAGCTCACGGACTAGCGGGAGACTTGATGAGCAGTTCTTC. This codes for CASSRTSGRLDEQFF.

This clone was counted once. This rearrangement joins TRBV28 to TRBJ1-1, with 7 bases identical to TRBD1. The CDR3 contains 13 residues. The J segment lost 4 bases and the V segment lost 6 bases, leaving 5 bases of the junction unmatched. Germline V lookup: CDR1 MDHEN, CDR2 SYDVKM. CDR3: CASSPGGGTEAFF. CDR3 DNA sequence: TGTGCCAGCAGCCCAGGGGGAGGCACTGAAGCTTTCTTT. Filled out from reference TRBV28 and TRBJ1-1, the complete variable domain reads DVKVTQSSRYLVKRTGEKVFLECVQDMDHENMFWYRQDPGLGLRLIYFSYDVKMKEKGDIPEGYSVSREKKERFSLILESASTNQTSMYLCASSPGGGTEAFFGQGTRLTVV.

The gene calls are TRBV5-4 and TRBJ2-7; perhaps TRBD1 as D (6 bases). CDR3 length: 14 residues. Germline V CDR1 and CDR2: SGHNT, YYREEE (reference sequence). V was pared by 4 bases and J by 5 bases, with 16 bases between. The CDR3 spells CASSLLLTGHEQYF. CDR3 in DNA: TGTGCCAGCAGCCTCCTTCTCACAGGGCACGAGCAGTACTTC.

A single count supports this clone. The chain carries TRBV6-1 and TRBJ2-7; D ambiguous. The CDR3 has 15 residues. The V and J ends lost 3 bases and 1 base respectively, with 13 bases between them. Looked up from germline, CDR1 is MNHNS and CDR2 is SASEGT. The CDR3 protein is CASSDRSLSSYEQYF. The CDR3 DNA reads TGTGCCAGCAGTGACAGGTCCCTGAGTTCCTACGAGCAGTACTTC.

This clone was seen more than once but under ten times. The V call is TRBV15, the J call TRBJ2-1, with 9 positions matching TRBD1. V trimming: 4 bases; J trimming: 15 bases; junction bases outside the gene matches: 19. The CDR3 has 16 residues. Germline lookup yields CDR1 LNHNV and CDR2 YYDKDF (reference sequence). The CDR3 is CATSTGQGKILVGPFF. The CDR3 DNA sequence: TGTGCCACCAGCACCGGACAGGGGAAAATATTGGTCGGTCCGTTCTTC.

This chain links TRBV7-2 with TRBJ2-1; maybe TRBD2 (5 bases). V shed 0 bases and J shed 2 bases, with 11 bases lying between them. CDR3 length: 16 amino acids. Germline loops: CDR1 SGHTA, CDR2 FQGNSA. The CDR3, as DNA: TGTGCCAGCAGCTTAGCTCGGGGTGTGACCTACAATGAGCAGTTCTTC. This codes for CASSLARGVTYNEQFF. Full variable domain (missing parts from reference TRBV7-2 and TRBJ2-1): GAGVSQSPSNKVTEKGKDVELRCDPISGHTALYWYRQSLGQGLEFLIYFQGNSAPDKSGLPSDRFSAERTGGSVSTLTIQRTQQEDSAVYLCASSLARGVTYNEQFFGPGTRLTVL.